This TCR beta chain was identified during a study of T cell changes during pregnancy in multiple sclerosis. Per germline, CDR1 MDHEN and CDR2 SYDVKM. The length of the CDR3 is 17 residues. The J segment lost 2 bases and the V segment lost 5 bases, leaving 5 bases of the junction unmatched. Data came from immunoSEQ multiplex PCR; TCRdb stores just in-frame clones and leaves some out. The table has about 88,000 clones, 92% seen once. This chain connects TRBV28 to TRBJ2-3; TRBD2 agrees at 15 bases. The sequence came from a female donor with multiple sclerosis, enrolled in a pregnancy study. The sequenced sample was peripheral blood, obtained in the first trimester of pregnancy. CDR3 residues: CASSRGLAGGDTDTQYF. CDR3 DNA sequence: TGTGCCAGCAGTAGGGGACTAGCGGGAGGTGACACAGATACGCAGTATTTT.